This TCR beta chain was sequenced in a study of early T cells in non-severe SARS-CoV-2 infection. The CDR3 runs 13 residues. CDR1 is SQVTM and CDR2 is ANQGSEA in the germline V gene. J was trimmed by 7 bases and V by 7 bases; bases with no gene match: 8. Unique molecular identifiers were attached to individual cDNA molecules. TCRdb reprocessed the 5' RACE reads via MiXCR and lists one record per CDR3 protein. Of approximately 100,000 distinct CDR3 sequences in the sample, around 17% were seen once. This clonotype has just a few counts. The rearrangement joins TRBV29-1 to TRBJ2-1; 9 positions agree with TRBD1. The sample taken for sequencing was whole blood. The receptor comes from an adult who was a healthcare worker with PCR-confirmed SARS-CoV-2 infection or an uninfected control (not recorded which). CDR3 in DNA: TGCAGCGGACGGACAGGGGAAGGGAATGAGCAGTTCTTC. As protein: CSGRTGEGNEQFF.